The 29 T cell receptor beta chains below all came from one sample that was sequenced in a study of blood T cell repertoires in COVID-19. Data came from immunoSEQ multiplex PCR; TCRdb stores just in-frame clones and leaves some out. This sample has 400,000 to 500,000 clones, with 80% to 90% found just once. The sequencing sample was made of peripheral blood. These receptors were obtained from a woman aged 30 to 39 with active or convalescent COVID-19.

This rearrangement joins TRBV3-1 (or the pseudogene TRBV3-2) to TRBJ1-1; D is perhaps TRBD1 (6 bases). Germline values: CDR1 LGHDT, CDR2 YNNKEL (reference sequence). Trimming shortened V by 2 bases and J by 2 bases, and 9 bases separated the two germline ends. The CDR3 consists of 14 residues. The DNA of the CDR3 is TGTGCCAGCAGCCAAACAGGGTTAAACACTGAAGCTTTCTTT. Amino acid sequence: CASSQTGLNTEAFF.

Note on this clone: The junction departs from germline at one end; a sequencing error may be responsible. The chain links TRBV6-6 to TRBJ2-7, with 9 nucleotides matching TRBD1. Germline lookup yields CDR1 MNHNY and CDR2 SVGAGI (reference sequence). The CDR3 spans 16 residues. In DNA form, the CDR3 reads TGTGCCAGCAGTCACTCGGGACAGGGTGGAAGCTACGAGCAGTACTTC. Residues: CASSHSGQGGSYEQYF.

The gene calls are TRBV5-1 and TRBJ1-1; 9 nucleotides line up with TRBD1. This CDR3 region has 16 residues. Germline V gives CDR1 SGHRS, CDR2 YFSETQ. Trimming at V came to 4 bases and at J to 0 bases, leaving 7 bases not matched to a gene. CDR3 loop: CASSKDRTGVNTEAFF. The CDR3 coding sequence is TGCGCCAGCAGCAAAGACCGGACAGGGGTGAACACTGAAGCTTTCTTT. The complete variable domain, with remaining parts taken from reference TRBV5-1 and TRBJ1-1, reads KAGVTQTPRYLIKTRGQQVTLSCSPISGHRSVSWYQQTPGQGLQFLFEYFSETQRNKGNFPGRFSGRQFSNSRSEMNVSTLELGDSALYLCASSKDRTGVNTEAFFGQGTRLTVV.

The chain uses TRBV5-1 and TRBJ1-6, with 7 bases aligning to TRBD1. V dropped 1 base and J dropped 9; count of bases not matched to a gene: 7. This CDR3 region has 15 residues. Germline CDR1 SGHRS, CDR2 YFSETQ. The CDR3 spells CASSLTGTEVSPLHF. The CDR3 DNA sequence: TGCGCCAGCAGCTTGACTGGGACAGAGGTTTCACCCCTCCACTTT.

The genes are TRBV27 and TRBJ2-1, with a tentative D call TRBD2 (6 bases). Trimming shortened V by 2 bases and J by 8 bases, and 10 bases separated the two germline ends. The CDR3 extends over 13 amino acids. Germline assignment: CDR1 MNHEY and CDR2 SMNVEV (reference sequence). CDR3 in amino acids: CASSLTSWDEQFF. Here the CDR3 DNA reads TGTGCCAGCAGTTTAACTAGCTGGGATGAGCAGTTCTTC.

The chain recombines TRBV29-1 with TRBJ2-1, with 10 bases aligning to TRBD2. Germline-derived CDR1 and CDR2 are SQVTM and ANQGSEA. V lost 5 bases, J lost 8 bases, and 12 bases stayed unmatched. The CDR3 is 15 amino acids. The CDR3 DNA sequence: TGCAGCGTTACATCTAGCGGGAGCGTCTTGTATGAGCAGTTCTTC. It encodes CSVTSSGSVLYEQFF.

The rearrangement joins TRBV5-1 to TRBJ1-1, with 9 bases matching TRBD1. The germline gives CDR1 SGHRS, CDR2 YFSETQ. The V and J ends lost 2 bases and 4 bases, in that order; junction bases with no gene match: 3. The CDR3 consists of 14 residues. The CDR3 reads CASSFETGGTEAFF. DNA of the CDR3: TGCGCCAGCAGCTTCGAGACAGGGGGCACTGAAGCTTTCTTT. Using reference TRBV5-1 and TRBJ1-1 for the parts outside the CDR3, the full variable domain is KAGVTQTPRYLIKTRGQQVTLSCSPISGHRSVSWYQQTPGQGLQFLFEYFSETQRNKGNFPGRFSGRQFSNSRSEMNVSTLELGDSALYLCASSFETGGTEAFFGQGTRLTVV.

This rearrangement joins TRBV18 to TRBJ1-2; D ambiguous. This CDR3 is 13 amino acids long. Germline-derived CDR1 and CDR2 are KGHSH and LQKENI. V was trimmed by 3 bases and J by 0 bases, leaving 5 bases between them. The CDR3 spells CASSPTTNYGYTF. DNA for the CDR3: TGTGCCAGCTCACCGACAACTAACTATGGCTACACCTTC. Based on the CDR3 plus reference TRBV18 and TRBJ1-2, the full variable domain is NAGVMQNPRHLVRRRGQEARLRCSPMKGHSHVYWYRQLPEEGLKFMVYLQKENIIDESGMPKERFSAEFPKEGPSILRIQQVVRGDSAAYFCASSPTTNYGYTFGSGTRLTVV.

The chain recombines TRBV27 with TRBJ2-7; 8 bases map to TRBD1. The CDR3 loop spans 15 amino acids. The germline gives CDR1 MNHEY, CDR2 SMNVEV (reference sequence). V shed 6 bases and J 3 bases; nucleotides not matched to a gene: 10. The CDR3 coding sequence is TGTGCCAGCAGCCTTGGACAGGGACCTTTCTACGAGCAGTACTTC. The encoded protein is CASSLGQGPFYEQYF.

This chain uses TRBV19 with TRBJ1-5; D is unresolved. CDR3 length: 15 residues. Germline lookup yields CDR1 LNHDA and CDR2 SQIVND (reference sequence). The ends were cut back, 3 bases at V and 4 bases at J, with 13 bases in the middle. CDR3: CASSILRTGNQPQHF. The CDR3 nucleotides are TGTGCCAGTAGTATCCTCAGGACGGGGAATCAGCCCCAGCATTTT.

This chain connects TRBV27 to TRBJ2-7; TRBD2 matches 7 bases. The CDR3 totals 15 residues. Unmatched junction bases numbered 8, after V lost 1 base and J lost 5 bases. CDR1 is MNHEY, CDR2 SMNVEV, per germline (reference sequence). The CDR3 DNA reads TGTGCCAGCAGTTTATTTGTCGGGAGGCTAGACGAGCAGTACTTC. Protein product: CASSLFVGRLDEQYF.

The gene calls are TRBV7-8 and TRBJ2-1; 10 positions agree with TRBD2. The germline gives CDR1 SGHVS, CDR2 FQNEAQ. Germline trimming cut 6 bases from V and 3 bases from J; bases unmatched to any gene: 5. There are 15 residues in the CDR3. The DNA of the CDR3 is TGTGCCAGCAGGTCGGGACTAGCGAACTACAATGAGCAGTTCTTC. Residues: CASRSGLANYNEQFF.

The rearrangement uses TRBV3-1 (or the pseudogene TRBV3-2) and TRBJ2-1; tentative D call: TRBD1 (6 bases). V lost 2 bases and J lost 16, with 18 bases in between. Per germline, CDR1 LGHDT and CDR2 YNNKEL (reference sequence). This CDR3 region has 13 residues. CDR3 region: CASSQLGARGQFF. The CDR3 DNA reads TGTGCCAGCAGCCAACTCGGCGCCAGGGGTCAATTCTTC.

V is TRBV29-1 and J is TRBJ1-2; the D is unclear. V dropped 0 bases and J dropped 4 bases, with 12 bases sitting between them. Germline CDR1 is SQVTM and CDR2 is ANQGSEA. CDR3 size: 14 residues. The CDR3 coding sequence is TGCAGCGTTGAAGATCTTAAACAGACCTATGGCTACACCTTC. This sequence encodes CSVEDLKQTYGYTF.

This clone was counted a single time. The CDR3 protein is CASSLGQGAQETQYF. CDR3 DNA: TGTGCCAGCAGCTTAGGACAGGGGGCCCAAGAGACCCAGTACTTC. The chain couples TRBV13 to TRBJ2-5; 9 bases agree with TRBD1. The CDR3 has 15 residues. The germline gives CDR1 PRHDT, CDR2 FYEKMQ (reference sequence). The ends lost 0 bases at V and 1 base at J; junction bases unmatched: 0.

The rearrangement joins TRBV5-6 to TRBJ1-2; possibly TRBD1 for D (5 bases). V gave up 1 base and J gave up 2 bases, with 12 bases separating them. CDR1 and CDR2 (germline): SGHDT, YYEEEE. The CDR3 spans 15 residues. The DNA for the CDR3 is TGTGCCAGCAGCTTGAAGCAGGGCTCGAACTATGGCTACACCTTC. Translated: CASSLKQGSNYGYTF.

V usage is TRBV11-3 and J usage is TRBJ2-7, with D tentatively TRBD2 (6 bases). Trimming shortened V by 0 bases and J by 6 bases, and 12 bases separated the two germline ends. CDR1 and CDR2 from the germline V gene are SGHNT and YENEEA. This CDR3 region has 14 residues. Here the CDR3 DNA reads TGTGCCAGCAGCTTAGACGCACTAGCTTCCGAGCAGTACTTC. This encodes CASSLDALASEQYF.

This chain uses TRBV5-1 with TRBJ2-3; D is perhaps TRBD2 (6 bases). The V end was cut by 1 base, the J end by 2 bases, with 11 bases between. The V gene's germline CDR1 is SGHRS and CDR2 YFSETQ. The CDR3 length is 15 residues. The chain's CDR3 is CASSLMRDDTDTQYF. The CDR3 bases are TGCGCCAGCAGCTTGATGCGGGATGACACAGATACGCAGTATTTT.

The CDR3 nucleotides are TGTGCCACCAGTGATCACAGGACCTACCCTGAAGCTTTCTTT. It is translated as CATSDHRTYPEAFF. This rearrangement joins TRBV24-1 to TRBJ1-1; D is possibly TRBD1 (5 bases). The V and J ends lost 3 bases and 6 bases respectively, with 13 bases between them. The CDR3 consists of 14 residues. In germline, CDR1 is KGHDR, CDR2 SFDVKD.

This clone was found a few times. The chain recombines TRBV18 with TRBJ2-3, with 10 bases lining up with TRBD2. The CDR3 sequence is 16 residues long. Germline trimming cut 6 bases from V and 2 bases from J; bases unmatched to any gene: 8. CDR1 is KGHSH and CDR2 is LQKENI in the germline V gene. CDR3 sequence reads: CASSPLAGGLTDTQYF. DNA of the CDR3: TGTGCCAGCTCCCCGTTAGCGGGAGGACTCACAGATACGCAGTATTTT.

The gene calls are TRBV6-1 and TRBJ1-1; no clear D gene. Germline V gene data show CDR1 as MNHNS and CDR2 as SASEGT. This CDR3 comprises 15 residues. V lost 2 bases, J lost 0 bases, and 10 bases lay in between. In DNA form, the CDR3 reads TGTGCCAGCAGTGAATTGAGATCTATGAACACTGAAGCTTTCTTT. The encoded protein is CASSELRSMNTEAFF.

This clone was recorded a few times. The CDR3 DNA sequence: TGTGCCAGCAGAGGGACGGGGGGCCCGAGGGGCTACACCTTC. This gives the protein CASRGTGGPRGYTF. The chain uses TRBV7-8 and TRBJ1-2; tentative D call: TRBD1 (6 bases). With 6 bases removed from V and 8 bases from J, the gap between germline ends came to 19 bases. CDR3 length: 14 residues. CDR1 is SGHVS, CDR2 FQNEAQ, per germline.

The chain links TRBV6-1 to TRBJ2-1; tentative D call: TRBD2 (5 bases). This CDR3 region has 13 residues. The V end was cut by 2 bases, the J end by 11 bases, with 13 bases between. Germline V gene lookup returns CDR1 MNHNS and CDR2 SASEGT. The CDR3 DNA is TGTGCCAGCAGTGAAAACTTCTCCGGGAAGCAGTTCTTC. Protein: CASSENFSGKQFF.

This clone has more than one count but fewer than ten. The CDR3 is CASSQGRGPSGANQPQHF. CDR3 sequence (DNA): TGTGCCAGCAGCCAAGGCAGGGGCCCTTCCGGGGCTAATCAGCCCCAGCATTTT. The chain carries TRBV4-2 and TRBJ1-5, with a weak D call TRBD1 (6 bases). CDR3 length: 18 amino acids. The V gene lost 1 base and the J gene lost 4 bases, with 20 bases spanning the gap. Germline assignment: CDR1 LGHNA and CDR2 YNFKEQ.

The chain has TRBV10-3 and TRBJ1-5, with D unresolved. This CDR3 is built from 16 residues. Looked up from germline, CDR1 is ENHRY and CDR2 is SYGVKD. The V end lost 3 bases, the J end lost 1 base, and 13 bases lay between the germline ends. The CDR3 region is CAISERSQRSNQPQHF. The CDR3 DNA is TGTGCCATCAGTGAAAGATCCCAGAGGAGCAATCAGCCCCAGCATTTT.

V and J are TRBV2 and TRBJ2-5, with D maybe TRBD2 (5 bases). This CDR3 has 16 amino acids. The V and J ends lost 8 bases and 5 bases respectively, with 24 bases between them. Germline V gives CDR1 SNHLY, CDR2 FYNNEI. CDR3 protein: CASVPAGGVPGETQYF. The CDR3 DNA sequence: TGTGCCAGCGTTCCTGCGGGCGGCGTCCCGGGGGAGACCCAGTACTTC.

This chain connects TRBV5-1 to TRBJ2-2; 7 nucleotides agree with TRBD1. This CDR3 has 15 residues. Germline values: CDR1 SGHRS, CDR2 YFSETQ. J lost 4 bases, V lost 6 bases, and 9 bases had no gene match. The CDR3 sequence is CASTRTGVVTGELFF. The CDR3 nucleotides are TGCGCCAGCACCAGAACAGGGGTGGTCACCGGGGAGCTGTTTTTT.

The gene calls are TRBV5-4 and TRBJ2-7; D uncertain. Germline CDR1 is SGHNT and CDR2 is YYREEE (reference sequence). V lost 4 bases to trimming and J lost 5 bases, with 13 bases between them. The CDR3 length is 13 residues. CDR3 bases: TGTGCCAGCAGCCTGGTATTGGCGGACGAGCAGTACTTC. This encodes CASSLVLADEQYF. The full variable domain, rest sourced from reference TRBV5-4 and TRBJ2-7, is ETGVTQSPTHLIKTRGQQVTLRCSSQSGHNTVSWYQQALGQGPQFIFQYYREEENGRGNFPPRFSGLQFPNYSSELNVNALELDDSALYLCASSLVLADEQYFGPGTRLTVT.

This chain joins TRBV5-1 and TRBJ1-4; D is perhaps TRBD1 (6 bases). V gave up 3 bases and J gave up 2 bases, with 17 bases separating them. The V gene's germline CDR1 is SGHRS and CDR2 YFSETQ. This CDR3 region has 17 residues. The CDR3 nucleotides are TGCGCCAGCAGCTCGATACAGGGAGGGGGGACTAATGAAAAACTGTTTTTT. This translates into CASSSIQGGGTNEKLFF.